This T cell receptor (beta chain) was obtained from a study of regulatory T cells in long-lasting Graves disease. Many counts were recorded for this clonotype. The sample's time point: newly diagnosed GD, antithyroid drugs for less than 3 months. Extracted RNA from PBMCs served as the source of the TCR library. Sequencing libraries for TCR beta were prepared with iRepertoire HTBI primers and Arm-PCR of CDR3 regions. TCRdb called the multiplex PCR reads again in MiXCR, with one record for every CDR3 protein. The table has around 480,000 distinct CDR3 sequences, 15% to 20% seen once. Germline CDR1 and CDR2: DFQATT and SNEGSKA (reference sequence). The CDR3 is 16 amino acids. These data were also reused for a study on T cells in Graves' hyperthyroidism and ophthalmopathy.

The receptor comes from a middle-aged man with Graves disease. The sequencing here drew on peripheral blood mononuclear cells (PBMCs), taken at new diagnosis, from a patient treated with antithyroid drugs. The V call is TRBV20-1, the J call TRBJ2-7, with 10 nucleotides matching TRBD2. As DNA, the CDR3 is TGCAGGGCCAGGACCAGCGGGAGGGCTGCCTGGGGCGAGCAGTACTTC. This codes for CRARTSGRAAWGEQYF.